The clone carrying this T cell receptor beta chain has only a few counts. The antigen remains undetermined. The data stem from a study of early T cells in non-severe SARS-CoV-2 infection. Study context: The authors sequenced bulk RNA from unsorted whole blood, leaving chains unpaired.

Individual cDNA molecules carried attached unique molecular identifiers. TCRdb reprocessed the 5' RACE reads with MiXCR, giving one entry per CDR3 protein. Among about 100,000 distinct CDR3 sequences listed, less than 15% were seen once. Study-level points and caveats: VDJdb matching favored anti-spike CD8 responses, missing private and CD4 specificities.

This CDR3 has 14 residues. V lost 4 bases and J lost 1, with 10 bases in between. The chain has TRBV12-3 or TRBV12-4 and TRBJ1-1, with no clear D. The sequence was collected from an adult who was a healthcare worker with PCR-confirmed SARS-CoV-2 infection or an uninfected control (not recorded which). The sample taken for sequencing was whole blood. The CDR3 nucleotides read TGTGCCAGCAGTTCCAGGACGGGGAACACTGAAGCTTTCTTT. It encodes CASSSRTGNTEAFF.